One sample yielded the 23 T cell receptor beta chains listed below, sequenced in a study of blood T cell repertoires in COVID-19. Clones were read by immunoSEQ multiplex PCR, and TCRdb kept only the in-frame ones, dropping some. Of 300,000 to 400,000 clones in the sample, 70% to 90% were seen once. The sequencing sample was made of PBMCs or T cells enriched from blood (not recorded which). The receptors here all came from a woman between 25 and 40 years old with acute COVID-19.

The chain recombines TRBV7-9 with TRBJ2-1; 13 bases fit TRBD2. J lost 0 bases, V lost 5 bases, and 7 bases had no gene match. Germline assignment: CDR1 SEHNR and CDR2 FQNEAQ (reference sequence). The CDR3 has 18 amino acids. CDR3 DNA sequence: TGTGCCAGCAGCACACTAGCGGGGGGGTCGATCTCCTACAATGAGCAGTTCTTC. Translation: CASSTLAGGSISYNEQFF.

The chain links TRBV18 to TRBJ2-5, with a tentative D call TRBD1 (6 bases). V dropped 1 base and J dropped 1 base, with 13 bases sitting between them. In germline, CDR1 is KGHSH, CDR2 LQKENI. The CDR3 has 16 residues. The CDR3, as DNA: TGTGCCAGCTCACCACAATCAGGGGCAAGCCAAGAGACCCAGTACTTC. Translation gives CASSPQSGASQETQYF. Variable domain in full (rest from reference TRBV18 and TRBJ2-5): NAGVMQNPRHLVRRRGQEARLRCSPMKGHSHVYWYRQLPEEGLKFMVYLQKENIIDESGMPKERFSAEFPKEGPSILRIQQVVRGDSAAYFCASSPQSGASQETQYFGPGTRLLVL.

This chain connects TRBV7-2 to TRBJ2-1; D is undetermined. CDR1 SGHTA and CDR2 FQGNSA come from the germline V gene. Trimming left V 1 base short and J 4 bases short, with 11 bases between. This CDR3 comprises 15 residues. DNA for the CDR3: TGTGCCAGCAGCTTAGTACCCGTTGCGTACAATGAGCAGTTCTTC. Amino acids: CASSLVPVAYNEQFF.

This clone has just a few counts. The chain recombines TRBV6-1 with TRBJ2-2; 11 bases are a match to TRBD1. CDR3 length: 20 amino acids. V shed 4 bases and J 1 base; nucleotides not matched to a gene: 14. Germline CDR1 is MNHNS and CDR2 is SASEGT. This CDR3 reads CASSADPSGQGVWNTGELFF. DNA for the CDR3: TGTGCCAGCAGTGCCGATCCTTCGGGACAGGGGGTATGGAACACCGGGGAGCTGTTTTTT.

This chain joins TRBV29-1 and TRBJ1-1; D is possibly TRBD1 (6 bases). Per germline, CDR1 SQVTM and CDR2 ANQGSEA. The CDR3 length is 12 residues. The germline V and J ends were trimmed by 6 bases and 2 bases, with 10 bases remaining between them. CDR3 nucleotide sequence: TGCAGCGTAGGACAGCCAAACACTGAAGCTTTCTTT. Translating it yields CSVGQPNTEAFF.

V and J are TRBV18 and TRBJ1-5; 7 bases agree with TRBD1. CDR3 length: 14 amino acids. J gave up 5 bases and V 1 base, and 2 bases lay outside the gene matches. CDR1 and CDR2 from the germline V gene are KGHSH and LQKENI. The CDR3 region is CASSPQGADQPQHF. CDR3 nucleotides: TGTGCCAGCTCACCACAGGGGGCGGATCAGCCCCAGCATTTT.

The chain combines TRBV18 with TRBJ1-1, with TRBD1 as a possible D gene (6 bases). CDR1 is KGHSH and CDR2 is LQKENI in the germline V gene. The CDR3 length is 13 residues. V was cut by 2 bases and J by 6 bases, with 10 bases left in between. The CDR3 protein is CASSPGAGAEAFF. The CDR3 nucleotides are TGTGCCAGCTCACCAGGGGCAGGGGCTGAAGCTTTCTTT.

This clone was picked up a small number of times. The chain employs TRBV30 and TRBJ1-6; D perhaps matches TRBD1 (6 bases). The germline gives CDR1 GTSNPN, CDR2 SVGIG (reference sequence). V was cut by 2 bases and J by 8 bases, with 16 bases left in between. The CDR3 loop spans 15 amino acids. CDR3 sequence: CAWSLGGMGHSPLHF. The CDR3, as DNA: TGTGCCTGGAGTTTAGGGGGAATGGGCCATTCACCCCTCCACTTT.

The chain is built from TRBV11-2 and TRBJ2-3; 7 nucleotides line up with TRBD1. Germline loops: CDR1 SGHAT, CDR2 FQNNGV. The CDR3 contains 18 residues. V shed 4 bases and J 3 bases; nucleotides not matched to a gene: 16. This chain's CDR3 is CASSSTKPIQGLTDTQYF. CDR3 DNA sequence: TGTGCCAGCAGCTCAACCAAACCGATACAGGGGTTGACAGATACGCAGTATTTT.

The chain couples TRBV4-3 to TRBJ1-4, with 10 bases identical to TRBD1. This CDR3 is 20 amino acids long. The V and J ends lost 3 bases and 0 bases, in that order; junction bases with no gene match: 13. Germline V gives CDR1 LGHNA, CDR2 YSLEER. The CDR3 coding sequence is TGCGCCAGCAGCCAGGGGTGGGACAGGGGCGTTAGAGCAACTAATGAAAAACTGTTTTTT. Encoded protein: CASSQGWDRGVRATNEKLFF.

The V gene is TRBV24-1, the J gene TRBJ2-7; 8 nucleotides agree with TRBD1. The V segment lost 4 bases and the J segment 1 base; nucleotides outside the gene matches: 8. Germline loops: CDR1 KGHDR, CDR2 SFDVKD. The CDR3 is made up of 16 amino acids. The CDR3 is CATSEGDRLSSYEQYF. CDR3 DNA: TGTGCCACCAGTGAGGGGGACAGGTTGAGTTCCTACGAGCAGTACTTC.

The genes are TRBV2 and TRBJ1-2; D gene unclear. Trimming removed 5 bases from V and 8 bases from J, with 15 bases in between. The V gene's germline CDR1 is SNHLY and CDR2 FYNNEI. The CDR3 consists of 13 residues. CDR3 sequence: CASSQSRVPGYTF. DNA of the CDR3: TGTGCCAGCAGTCAAAGTCGAGTTCCCGGCTACACCTTC.

The gene calls are TRBV14 and TRBJ2-5; 7 positions match TRBD1. This CDR3 region has 16 residues. Germline CDR1 is SGHDN and CDR2 is FVKESK. J was trimmed by 2 bases and V by 1 base; bases with no gene match: 7. This chain's CDR3 is CASSQVQGFLQETQYF. The DNA of the CDR3 is TGTGCCAGCAGCCAAGTACAGGGGTTTTTACAAGAGACCCAGTACTTC.

CDR3 residues: CACSGTGTAGELFF. CDR3 nucleotides: TGTGCCTGCTCCGGGACAGGGACGGCCGGGGAGCTGTTTTTT. J is TRBJ2-2 and V is TRBV30, with 9 bases matching TRBD1. This CDR3 is 14 amino acids long. The V and J ends lost 6 bases and 6 bases, in that order; junction bases with no gene match: 8. Germline V gene lookup returns CDR1 GTSNPN and CDR2 SVGIG (reference sequence).

The V gene is TRBV6-1, the J gene TRBJ2-7; maybe TRBD1 (5 bases). V lost 2 bases and J lost 4, with 15 bases in between. The CDR3 is 15 amino acids. Germline CDR1 MNHNS, CDR2 SASEGT. The CDR3 region has the DNA TGTGCCAGCAGTGAATCTTTAGGGGTCCTTTACGAGCAGTACTTC. Translated: CASSESLGVLYEQYF.

The chain employs TRBV18 and TRBJ1-5; 8 nucleotides match TRBD1. J lost 7 bases, V lost 4 bases, and 9 bases had no gene match. The length of the CDR3 is 15 residues. Per germline, CDR1 KGHSH and CDR2 LQKENI. CDR3 in amino acids: CASSLNDRGFQPQHF. The DNA for the CDR3 is TGTGCCAGCTCACTCAACGACAGGGGCTTCCAGCCCCAGCATTTT.

The V gene is TRBV28, the J gene TRBJ2-5, with D perhaps TRBD2 (7 bases). With 8 bases removed from V and 2 bases from J, the gap between germline ends came to 15 bases. CDR1 and CDR2 (germline): MDHEN, SYDVKM. The CDR3 spans 14 residues. This chain's CDR3 is CASRLAGAQETQYF. DNA of the CDR3: TGTGCCAGCCGGTTGGCGGGGGCTCAAGAGACCCAGTACTTC.

V and J are TRBV27 and TRBJ1-5; D possibly corresponds to TRBD1 (6 bases). Germline-derived CDR1 and CDR2 are MNHEY and SMNVEV (reference sequence). This CDR3 is built from 14 residues. The V end was cut by 10 bases, the J end by 10 bases, with 23 bases between. The CDR3 sequence: CATRAGAGHLPQHF. For the CDR3, the DNA is TGTGCCACCAGAGCGGGGGCGGGGCACTTACCCCAGCATTTT.

The J gene is TRBJ2-1, the V gene TRBV7-6; 7 bases agree with TRBD2. With 3 bases clipped from V and 8 bases from J, the junction kept 7 bases outside the gene matches. Germline V lookup: CDR1 SGHVS, CDR2 FNYEAQ. CDR3 length: 14 residues. CDR3 loop: CASSLEIRGDEQFF. The CDR3 DNA reads as TGTGCCAGCAGCTTGGAGATACGGGGGGATGAGCAGTTCTTC.

This chain links TRBV5-1 with TRBJ1-1, with 8 bases that match TRBD1. With V trimmed by 2 bases and J by 2 bases, 5 bases remained unmatched. This CDR3 spans 15 amino acids. The germline V gene has CDR1 SGHRS and CDR2 YFSETQ. DNA of the CDR3: TGCGCCAGCAGCTTAGGACAGGGTGGAAACACTGAAGCTTTCTTT. Translated, it gives CASSLGQGGNTEAFF. Supplemented by reference TRBV5-1 and TRBJ1-1, the full variable domain reads KAGVTQTPRYLIKTRGQQVTLSCSPISGHRSVSWYQQTPGQGLQFLFEYFSETQRNKGNFPGRFSGRQFSNSRSEMNVSTLELGDSALYLCASSLGQGGNTEAFFGQGTRLTVV.

A remark on this clone: Other DNA sequences in the sample encode the same CDR3. This chain links TRBV2 with TRBJ2-1; 8 nucleotides line up with TRBD2. The CDR3 is 13 residues long. Trimming took 8 bases from V and 5 from J; bases not matched to a gene: 5. Germline lookup yields CDR1 SNHLY and CDR2 FYNNEI. In DNA, the CDR3 is TGTGCCAGCGGGAGCGGGGGTCACAATGAGCAGTTCTTC. Translation: CASGSGGHNEQFF.

The genes are TRBV5-5 and TRBJ1-1; D unclear. Per germline, CDR1 SGHKS and CDR2 YYEKEE (reference sequence). V shed 0 bases and J shed 0 bases, with 9 bases lying between them. The CDR3 loop spans 15 amino acids. The CDR3 DNA sequence: TGTGCCAGCAGCTTGGTGCCAGGCCTGAACACTGAAGCTTTCTTT. Its protein is CASSLVPGLNTEAFF.

The rearrangement links TRBV9 to TRBJ2-2; D perhaps matches TRBD1 (6 bases). V was shortened by 0 bases and J by 4 bases, with 10 bases between the two germline ends. CDR3 length: 15 residues. Germline CDR1 is SGDLS and CDR2 is YYNGEE. The CDR3 coding sequence is TGTGCCAGCAGCGTAGACAGGGCAGGCACCGGGGAGCTGTTTTTT. Its translation is CASSVDRAGTGELFF.